The entry that follows covers one T cell receptor beta chain sequence. Its cognate antigen has yet to be identified. Base quality data are lacking; no much larger clone is found one base away. The entry originates in a study of blood T cell repertoires in COVID-19 (TCRdb year 2020). For context, the study as a whole: The collaborator samples originated in the United States, Italy and Spain and spanned the acute and convalescent phases of COVID-19. The sample metadata nearly always contained a de-identified subject ID, COVID-19 status, age in years and sex. The prospective study material was composed of cDNA or gDNA derived from T cells, B-cell-depleted T cells, or PBMCs. Samples were obtained from the ongoing ImmuneRACE study (first 160 participants) and from over 1,000 subjects provided by 6 global collaborators. HLA class I and class II types, where available, came from metadata supplied by the sample provider rather than from assay-based typing. The repertoires were released in a freely available public database intended as a resource for research on the immune response to SARS-CoV-2. Deeply sampled blood TCRbeta repertoires from subjects exposed to, actively infected with, or recovered from COVID-19 were included in the dataset. The full study reports these points: The quantity of clinical and demographic metadata differed by source and by participant and was supplied without curation.

TCRbeta CDR3 regions were amplified from genomic DNA using the immunoSEQ Assay, a bias-controlled multiplex PCR. The original pipeline was this. The number of nucleated cells in each sample was estimated from the amplification of reference gene primers within the assay. Sequence reads were collapsed and filtered to measure the absolute abundance of every unique TCRbeta CDR3 rearrangement. Productive Simpson clonality was computed per sample as the square root of Simpson's diversity index over productive rearrangements. Entries here come from immuneACCESS through TCRdb and include only in-frame sequences with V and J called. Some clones fail to appear in such tables; in the studies checked, an unresolved V gene covers under half of the shortfall, and the cause of the remainder is unknown. V, J and clone size are those of that table, while D and trimming were read from the DNA. The sample table records approximately 220,000 clones; roughly nine tenths of these occur just once. 2% to 2.5% of the sample lies in the top ten.

The CDR1 and CDR2 encoded by the germline V gene are MGHRA and YSYEKL. After removal of 4 bases from V and 1 base from J, the junction retains 3 bases not matched to a gene. The CDR3 measures 14 amino acids from cysteine to phenylalanine. The read is trimmed to its CDR3 DNA, 42 bases read in frame from base 1. Collaborating institutions collected whole blood in K2EDTA tubes following their own protocols. Collaborator samples were shipped for TCRbeta analysis as frozen whole blood, isolated PBMCs, or DNA extracted from either sample type. The source material was peripheral blood. This receptor was identified in a woman aged 45-59 years with acute or convalescent COVID-19. This chain joins TRBV4-1 to TRBJ2-5, and TRBD2 aligns with 7 junction nucleotides. The CDR3 sequence is CASSLGGVQETQYF. In nucleotide form, the sequence is TGCGCCAGCAGCCTGGGAGGGGTCCAAGAGACCCAGTACTTC.